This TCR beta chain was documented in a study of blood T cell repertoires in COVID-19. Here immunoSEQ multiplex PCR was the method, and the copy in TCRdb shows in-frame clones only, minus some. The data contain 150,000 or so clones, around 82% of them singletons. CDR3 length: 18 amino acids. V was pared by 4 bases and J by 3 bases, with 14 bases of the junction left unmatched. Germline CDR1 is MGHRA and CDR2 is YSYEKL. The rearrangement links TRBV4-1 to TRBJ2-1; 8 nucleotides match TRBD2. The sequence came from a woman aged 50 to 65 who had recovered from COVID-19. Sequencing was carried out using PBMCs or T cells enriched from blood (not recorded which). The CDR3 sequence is CASSRKTSGTSDYNEQFF. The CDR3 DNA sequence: TGCGCCAGCAGCCGTAAGACCTCCGGGACTAGTGACTACAATGAGCAGTTCTTC.